Below are 12 T cell receptor beta chains sequenced from a single sample in a study of read filtering for tumor transcriptome and immune sequencing. From 300 to 450 ng of RNA, a library with molecular barcoded alpha/delta and beta/gamma adaptors was made. TCRdb re-called the reads through MiXCR, storing one row per CDR3 protein. The sample holds about 39,000 distinct CDR3 sequences; 13% to 15% are singletons and the top ten take less than 9%. The sample taken for sequencing was a population of CD138-negative cells sorted from bone marrow. The receptors here all came from a donor at least 40 years old with multiple myeloma.

This clonotype was seen ten or more times. This chain uses TRBV4-1 with TRBJ2-2, with TRBD2 identical over 15 bases. The CDR3 spans 19 residues. J was trimmed by 4 bases and V by 4 bases; bases with no gene match: 10. Per germline, CDR1 MGHRA and CDR2 YSYEKL. DNA of the CDR3: TGCGCCAGCAGCCCGATCGGACTAGCGGGAGGGCTCGGCACCGGGGAGCTGTTTTTT. It translates to CASSPIGLAGGLGTGELFF.

This clonotype was detected many times. The chain combines TRBV6-5 with TRBJ2-1; TRBD1 agrees at 9 bases. The CDR3 is made up of 16 amino acids. CDR1 MNHEY and CDR2 SVGAGI come from the germline V gene. The J segment lost 8 bases and the V segment lost 6 bases, leaving 14 bases of the junction unmatched. DNA of the CDR3: TGTGCCAGCAGAGAAAACCCACTGGACAGGGGCTATGAGCAGTTCTTC. It yields the protein CASRENPLDRGYEQFF.

This chain joins TRBV7-2 and TRBJ2-2; 14 bases match TRBD2. The V and J ends lost 1 base and 4 bases, in that order; junction bases with no gene match: 5. CDR3 size: 18 residues. Germline assignment: CDR1 SGHTA and CDR2 FQGNSA. This CDR3 reads CASSLEGTSGSPTGELFF. The CDR3 DNA sequence: TGTGCCAGCAGCTTAGAGGGGACTAGCGGGAGCCCCACCGGGGAGCTGTTTTTT.

Many counts were recorded for this clonotype. The chain couples TRBV20-1 to TRBJ2-7, with a weak D call TRBD1 (7 bases). The CDR3 runs 11 residues. V gave up 5 bases and J gave up 6 bases, with 11 bases separating them. Germline V gives CDR1 DFQATT, CDR2 SNEGSKA (reference sequence). The CDR3 reads CSAPQGGEQYF. The CDR3 region has the DNA TGCAGTGCTCCTCAGGGGGGCGAGCAGTACTTC.

This clonotype was seen at least ten times. The V gene is TRBV12-3 or TRBV12-4, the J gene TRBJ2-3, with D hard to call. The CDR3 covers 12 residues. Trimming shortened V by 2 bases and J by 2 bases, and 2 bases separated the two germline ends. The CDR3: CASSLYTDTQYF. The CDR3 DNA follows: TGTGCCAGCAGTTTATACACAGATACGCAGTATTTT.

This clonotype was found many times. The V call is TRBV3-1, the J call TRBJ1-6; D is perhaps TRBD1 (6 bases). The V gene's germline CDR1 is LGHDT and CDR2 YNNKEL (reference sequence). There are 14 residues in the CDR3. V was clipped by 4 bases and J by 8 bases, with 12 bases between them. The CDR3 DNA reads as TGTGCCAGCAGCCTAACAGGGCGGGATTCACCCCTCCACTTT. Its translation: CASSLTGRDSPLHF.

This clonotype occurred many times. V and J are TRBV6-6 and TRBJ2-1; 8 bases align to TRBD2. Trimming took 10 bases from V and 10 from J; bases not matched to a gene: 12. The CDR3 spans 13 residues. The V gene's germline CDR1 is MNHNY and CDR2 SVGAGI (reference sequence). The CDR3 DNA follows: TGTGCCACAACAGAGACTAGCGCCGGCGAGCAGTTCTTC. This codes for CATTETSAGEQFF.

This clonotype was found a few times. This could be a read error, since a much larger clone is one nucleotide away. The chain has TRBV6-1 and TRBJ2-1, with TRBD2 matching over 8 bases. The CDR3 has 14 residues. Germline V gene data show CDR1 as MNHNS and CDR2 as SASEGT. The chain's CDR3 is CASRDLAGYNGQFF. In nucleotides, the CDR3 is TGTGCCAGCAGAGATCTAGCGGGCTACAATGGGCAGTTCTTC.

The table lists this clonotype with many counts. The chain links TRBV11-2 to TRBJ2-1, with no clear D. The ends were cut back, 1 base at V and 7 bases at J, with 14 bases in the middle. The CDR3 consists of 15 residues. Germline values: CDR1 SGHAT, CDR2 FQNNGV. CDR3 amino acids: CASSLGVKGRNEQFF. CDR3 coding DNA: TGTGCCAGCAGCTTAGGGGTGAAAGGCCGGAATGAGCAGTTCTTC.

This clonotype was found many times. Written as DNA, the CDR3 is TGCGCCAGCAGCCCCCCTCGGGGGGGCGGGGAGACCCAGTACTTC. Its translation is CASSPPRGGGETQYF. The rearrangement links TRBV5-1 to TRBJ2-5; 8 bases are a match to TRBD2. Germline V gives CDR1 SGHRS, CDR2 YFSETQ. Trimming at V came to 4 bases and at J to 5 bases, leaving 10 bases not matched to a gene. The CDR3 is 15 residues long. Full variable domain (missing parts from reference TRBV5-1 and TRBJ2-5): KAGVTQTPRYLIKTRGQQVTLSCSPISGHRSVSWYQQTPGQGLQFLFEYFSETQRNKGNFPGRFSGRQFSNSRSEMNVSTLELGDSALYLCASSPPRGGGETQYFGPGTRLLVL.

In this sample, this clonotype turned up many times. CDR3 coding DNA: TGTGCCAGCAGCCCCCGGGGAGGGGGGCAGCCCCAGCATTTT. This encodes CASSPRGGGQPQHF. The V gene is TRBV7-2, the J gene TRBJ1-5; perhaps TRBD1 as D (6 bases). Deletions cut 5 bases from V and 7 bases from J, with 15 bases between. Germline-derived CDR1 and CDR2 are SGHTA and FQGNSA. This CDR3 contains 14 residues.

This clonotype showed up many times. The rearrangement joins TRBV20-1 to TRBJ2-7; TRBD1 aligns across 10 bases. Germline V gives CDR1 DFQATT, CDR2 SNEGSKA (reference sequence). The CDR3 totals 14 residues. The V and J ends lost 2 bases and 1 base, in that order; junction bases with no gene match: 2. The CDR3 loop is CSARSDRGSYEQYF. The DNA of the CDR3 is TGCAGTGCTAGATCGGACAGGGGGTCCTACGAGCAGTACTTC.